Listed here are 26 T cell receptor beta chains from one sample, sequenced in a study of cytomegalovirus exposure and HLA in healthy donors. The PCR was carried out with 60 Vbeta primers and 13 Jbeta primers. Measured with immunoSEQ multiplex PCR; TCRdb has only the in-frame clones, and not every one. The repertoire has approximately 70,000 clones, approximately 78% of them found once; the top ten carry about 8.8%. Sequencing was performed on PBMCs. The origin of the receptors is a middle-aged man in good health and CMV-seronegative.

The chain links TRBV28 to TRBJ2-1; 7 positions match TRBD2. Germline V gene data show CDR1 as MDHEN and CDR2 as SYDVKM. J was trimmed by 1 base and V by 10 bases; bases with no gene match: 7. There are 14 residues in the CDR3. The CDR3 protein is CATGGSESYNEQFF. The CDR3 nucleotides read TGTGCCACCGGGGGGTCAGAATCCTACAATGAGCAGTTCTTC.

Written as DNA, the CDR3 is TGTGCCAGCAGTGAAGCGCTAGGAGGGACAGGGCGTAGCAAAAACATTCAGTACTTC. Its translation: CASSEALGGTGRSKNIQYF. The chain has TRBV6-1 and TRBJ2-4; 9 nucleotides match TRBD1. The germline CDR1 and CDR2 sequences are MNHNS and SASEGT. The trim removed 0 bases at V and 3 bases at J, leaving 12 bases unmatched. There are 19 residues in the CDR3.

The table lists this clone with a few counts. This chain links TRBV2 with TRBJ1-1, with D tentatively TRBD1 (5 bases). Per the germline V gene, CDR1 is SNHLY and CDR2 is FYNNEI. The CDR3 loop spans 14 amino acids. The V gene lost 6 bases and the J gene lost 4 bases, with 15 bases spanning the gap. The CDR3 sequence: CASRGHPQSTEAFF. The CDR3 nucleotides are TGTGCCAGCAGGGGGCACCCCCAGAGCACTGAAGCTTTCTTT.

This rearrangement joins TRBV5-1 to TRBJ2-5, with 11 bases aligning to TRBD1. Germline CDR1 SGHRS, CDR2 YFSETQ. The CDR3 is 16 residues long. V lost 5 bases, J lost 0 bases, and 6 bases stayed unmatched. In nucleotides, the CDR3 is TGCGCCAGCAGTCCCGGGACAGGGGGTTACCAAGAGACCCAGTACTTC. Its translation: CASSPGTGGYQETQYF.

The chain carries TRBV28 and TRBJ2-3; a possible D gene is TRBD2 (7 bases). Germline CDR1 is MDHEN and CDR2 is SYDVKM. V was pared by 2 bases and J by 9 bases, with 24 bases between. The CDR3 has 17 amino acids. The CDR3 DNA reads TGTGCCAGCAGTTTACCGTCGGGAGGTCTCCTGAGGGGGACGCAGTATTTT. Its translation: CASSLPSGGLLRGTQYF.

This chain links TRBV7-2 with TRBJ1-2; tentatively, D is TRBD1 (5 bases). In germline, CDR1 is SGHTA, CDR2 FQGNSA. CDR3 length equals 15 residues. Trimming pared 5 bases from V and 1 base from J, leaving 14 bases between. CDR3 DNA: TGTGCCAGCAGCCCGGGGGGGGTTGATAACTATGGCTACACCTTC. It translates to CASSPGGVDNYGYTF.

The chain joins TRBV5-4 to TRBJ1-1; tentatively, D is TRBD1 (5 bases). The V and J ends lost 0 bases and 4 bases respectively, with 13 bases between them. The germline gives CDR1 SGHNT, CDR2 YYREEE (reference sequence). CDR3 length: 15 amino acids. The CDR3 reads CASSLVRAGSTEAFF. In DNA, the CDR3 is TGTGCCAGCAGCTTGGTTAGGGCAGGGTCCACTGAAGCTTTCTTT.

The genes are TRBV18 and TRBJ1-5, with D perhaps matching TRBD1 (5 bases). Germline V lookup: CDR1 KGHSH, CDR2 LQKENI. CDR3 length: 14 amino acids. V was trimmed by 2 bases and J by 6 bases, leaving 11 bases between them. CDR3 in DNA: TGTGCCAGCTCACCAGGGGCGGTCCGTCAGCCCCAGCATTTT. It is translated as CASSPGAVRQPQHF.

This clone was picked up one time. The rearrangement links TRBV6-5 to TRBJ2-3; maybe TRBD1 (5 bases). CDR3 length: 13 amino acids. Germline values: CDR1 MNHEY, CDR2 SVGAGI. Trimming left V 7 bases short and J 2 bases short, with 10 bases between. The CDR3 DNA is TGTGCCAGCACCCCAGGGAACACAGATACGCAGTATTTT. It translates to CASTPGNTDTQYF.

The chain joins TRBV7-2 to TRBJ2-3, with 12 bases lining up with TRBD2. After removal of 5 bases from V and 1 base from J, the junction contained 4 bases not matched to a gene. CDR1 is SGHTA, CDR2 FQGNSA, per germline. This CDR3 region has 16 residues. CDR3 coding DNA: TGTGCCAGCAGCCAACGGACTAGCGGGGGCACAGATACGCAGTATTTT. It codes for CASSQRTSGGTDTQYF.

This chain uses TRBV15 with TRBJ1-3, with 9 bases identical to TRBD1. The CDR3 consists of 18 residues. The junction had 11 bases not matched to a gene; V was cut back by 1 base and J by 4 bases. Germline V CDR1 and CDR2: LNHNV, YYDKDF (reference sequence). The DNA of the CDR3 is TGTGCCACCAGCAGAGTTTGGGGATACAGGGGGCACGGAAACACCATATATTTT. Translating it yields CATSRVWGYRGHGNTIYF. Complete variable domain (other parts from reference TRBV15 and TRBJ1-3): DAMVIQNPRYQVTQFGKPVTLSCSQTLNHNVMYWYQQKSSQAPKLLFHYYDKDFNNEADTPDNFQSRRPNTSFCFLDIRSPGLGDTAMYLCATSRVWGYRGHGNTIYFGEGSWLTVV.

This chain links TRBV5-6 with TRBJ2-5; no reliable D call. Germline loops: CDR1 SGHDT, CDR2 YYEEEE. This CDR3 spans 11 amino acids. V lost 4 bases, J lost 3 bases, and 4 bases lay in between. The CDR3 bases are TGTGCCAGCAGCATAAAAGAGACCCAGTACTTC. It specifies CASSIKETQYF.

This clone has just one count. The genes are TRBV11-2 and TRBJ2-2; D may be TRBD2 (5 bases). Between the trimmed V and J ends, which lost 7 bases and 3 bases, there was a span of 18 bases. Germline CDR1 reads SGHAT; CDR2 reads FQNNGV. The length of the CDR3 is 16 residues. The CDR3 protein is CASTRTANADTGELFF. Here the CDR3 DNA reads TGTGCCAGCACTAGGACTGCCAACGCGGACACCGGGGAGCTGTTTTTT.

The chain carries TRBV19 and TRBJ2-4, with 7 nucleotides matching TRBD2. Germline V lookup: CDR1 LNHDA, CDR2 SQIVND (reference sequence). The trim removed 4 bases at V and 8 bases at J, leaving 5 bases unmatched. The CDR3 spans 13 residues. The CDR3 DNA is TGTGCCAGTAGTACTCGCGGGGGTGACATTCAGTACTTC. The encoded protein is CASSTRGGDIQYF. The entire variable domain, with the rest obtained from reference TRBV19 and TRBJ2-4, is as follows: DGGITQSPKYLFRKEGQNVTLSCEQNLNHDAMYWYRQDPGQGLRLIYYSQIVNDFQKGDIAEGYSVSREKKESFPLTVTSAQKNPTAFYLCASSTRGGDIQYFGAGTRLSVL.

The rearrangement links TRBV6-5 to TRBJ1-3; D uncertain. The CDR3 has 16 amino acids. The ends were cut back, 0 bases at V and 4 bases at J, with 13 bases in the middle. Per germline, CDR1 MNHEY and CDR2 SVGAGI. CDR3 nucleotide sequence: TGTGCCAGCAGTTACTCGGTGGCAGCAGGCGGAAACACCATATATTTT. Its translation is CASSYSVAAGGNTIYF.

V usage is TRBV5-4 and J usage is TRBJ2-5, with 8 positions matching TRBD1. The V gene end was trimmed by 3 bases and the J gene end by 3 bases; junction bases not matched to a gene: 7. Germline loops: CDR1 SGHNT, CDR2 YYREEE (reference sequence). The length of the CDR3 is 15 residues. CDR3 nucleotides: TGTGCCAGCAGCTCTTCAGGGGGCGCGGAAGAGACCCAGTACTTC. Its translation is CASSSSGGAEETQYF.

This sequence joins TRBV6-5 and TRBJ2-2, with 9 positions matching TRBD1. The CDR3 is 14 amino acids. After removal of 6 bases from V and 7 bases from J, the junction contained 6 bases not matched to a gene. Germline lookup yields CDR1 MNHEY and CDR2 SVGAGI. The CDR3 sequence is CASRNRGLSGELFF. The CDR3 DNA reads as TGTGCCAGCAGGAACAGGGGGCTCAGCGGGGAGCTGTTTTTT.

The genes are TRBV7-9 and TRBJ2-6, with 12 bases fitting TRBD1. Germline CDR1 SEHNR, CDR2 FQNEAQ (reference sequence). V was pared by 7 bases and J by 2 bases, with 3 bases of the junction left unmatched. The CDR3 runs 16 residues. CDR3: CASTGQGAAGANVLTF. The DNA of the CDR3 is TGTGCCAGCACGGGACAGGGGGCGGCTGGGGCCAACGTCCTGACTTTC.

This chain uses TRBV7-6 with TRBJ2-1, with D unresolved. V was trimmed by 5 bases and J by 8 bases, leaving 16 bases between them. CDR3 size: 14 residues. CDR1 SGHVS and CDR2 FNYEAQ come from the germline V gene. The CDR3 DNA reads TGTGCCAGCAGCGTCTTAGGTTGGAGTCATGAGCAGTTCTTC. Protein sequence: CASSVLGWSHEQFF.

This chain connects TRBV19 to TRBJ1-1, with a possible D match to TRBD1 (6 bases). V gave up 3 bases and J gave up 1 base, with 15 bases separating them. The CDR3 totals 16 residues. Germline lookup yields CDR1 LNHDA and CDR2 SQIVND (reference sequence). This chain's CDR3 is CASSIMGTTGNTEAFF. The CDR3 nucleotides read TGTGCCAGTAGTATCATGGGGACGACAGGGAACACTGAAGCTTTCTTT.

The V call is TRBV12-2, the J call TRBJ2-1; the table's D call of TRBD2 was not tested on the DNA. TRBV12-2 is annotated as a pseudogene. This CDR3 comprises 15 residues. CDR3 DNA: TGTGCAAGCAGAGGGACTCCGTTTGCAAGACGGGAGGAGTTCTTC. As protein: CASRGTPFARREEFF.

The V and J genes are TRBV10-1 and TRBJ2-2; 8 bases fit TRBD1. The CDR3 is 14 amino acids. J lost 11 bases, V lost 0 bases, and 5 bases had no gene match. Germline values: CDR1 WNHNN, CDR2 SYGVQD (reference sequence). The CDR3 sequence is CASSESPDRDELFF. DNA for the CDR3: TGCGCCAGCAGTGAGTCCCCGGACAGGGATGAGCTGTTTTTT.

This chain uses TRBV2 with TRBJ1-2; D is perhaps TRBD1 (5 bases). Trimming took off 5 bases at V and 1 base at J, with 17 bases between the two ends. CDR1 is SNHLY, CDR2 FYNNEI, per germline. This CDR3 is 16 amino acids long. The CDR3 sequence: CASSPVTGWDNYGYTF. CDR3 DNA sequence: TGTGCCAGCAGTCCAGTAACAGGATGGGATAACTATGGCTACACCTTC.

In nucleotides, the CDR3 is TGTGCCAGCAGCGGGGGGACTAGCGGGTACAATGAGCAGTTCTTC. This encodes CASSGGTSGYNEQFF. This chain joins TRBV11-2 and TRBJ2-1; 12 bases align to TRBD2. This CDR3 comprises 15 residues. V lost 5 bases and J lost 4; bases outside the gene matches: 3. Germline-derived CDR1 and CDR2 are SGHAT and FQNNGV.

V and J are TRBV6-5 and TRBJ2-3; weak D call: TRBD2 (6 bases). This CDR3 is built from 15 residues. Germline-derived CDR1 and CDR2 are MNHEY and SVGAGI. Trimming took 6 bases from V and 6 from J, leaving 19 bases between them. This CDR3 is CASSQVISREDTQYF. CDR3 DNA: TGTGCCAGCAGCCAAGTGATTAGCCGGGAGGATACGCAGTATTTT.

This rearrangement joins TRBV5-6 to TRBJ2-3; D is unresolved. The germline V and J ends were trimmed by 4 bases and 1 base, with 7 bases remaining between them. The length of the CDR3 is 13 residues. The germline V gene has CDR1 SGHDT and CDR2 YYEEEE. The chain's CDR3 is CASSGLGTDTQYF. The CDR3, as DNA: TGTGCCAGCAGCGGGCTTGGCACAGATACGCAGTATTTT.